This TCR beta chain stems from a study of tumor-infiltrating lymphocytes in primary liver carcinoma. Joint extraction of RNA and DNA used about 17-30 mg of bulk tissue that was unsorted. V lost 10 bases and J 5 bases, leaving 21 bases between the germline ends. The CDR3 is made up of 15 amino acids. In germline, CDR1 is SGHAT, CDR2 FQNNGV. With a constant-region primer, TCR beta cDNA was made from approximately 450 ng of total RNA. Slightly modified ARM-PCR with three nested multiplex PCR rounds yielded TCR beta libraries. The opening two PCR rounds, about 11 cycles each, paired TRBV1-TRBV30 forward primers with a C-beta reverse primer. TCRdb re-called the multiplex PCR reads through MiXCR, storing one row per CDR3 protein. Of roughly 190,000 distinct CDR3 sequences listed, about 85% are singletons.

The chain has TRBV11-2 and TRBJ2-1; D is unresolved. The sequencing sample was made of tumor tissue from primary liver carcinoma. This TCR derives from a man aged 35 to 55 with primary liver carcinoma and hepatitis B virus infection. Here the CDR3 reads CANSFKGPLDNEQFF. DNA of the CDR3: TGTGCCAACAGTTTTAAAGGGCCACTCGACAATGAGCAGTTCTTC.